This T cell receptor beta chain was captured by sequencing in a study of post-analysis software for immune sequencing data. Included in the TCR beta cDNA libraries were unique molecular identifiers. TCRdb itself ran the PCR reads through MiXCR, one entry per CDR3 protein. The sample consists of approximately 350,000 distinct CDR3 sequences, roughly 38% of them appearing once. This clonotype was seen many times. Its antigen is not identified. Study-level findings and limits: TRBV5-6, TRBV5-1 and TRBV20-1 were among a handful of TRBV segments more frequent in patients than controls.

The CDR3 has 14 residues. The germline V gene encodes CDR1 SQVTM and CDR2 ANQGSEA. V gave up 8 bases and J gave up 0 bases; unmatched junction bases: 8. The receptor comes from a girl aged 10 to 17 with multiple sclerosis. The chain employs TRBV29-1 and TRBJ2-7; the match to TRBD1 covers 9 bases. The sample comprised blood. CDR3 sequence reads: CSIIGQGSSYEQYF. As DNA, the CDR3 is TGCAGCATTATCGGACAGGGGTCCTCCTACGAGCAGTACTTC.